The source of this TCR beta chain is a study of blood T cell repertoires in COVID-19. Across the whole study: Acute and convalescent COVID-19 specimens originated in the United States, Italy and Spain. Sources were T cells, B-cell-depleted T cells, or PBMCs; the material itself was cDNA or gDNA.

The V gene lost 3 bases and the J gene lost 4 bases, with 15 bases spanning the gap. Germline-derived CDR1 and CDR2 are DFQATT and SNEGSKA (reference sequence). This CDR3 spans 15 amino acids. Per the authors' pipeline: Reference gene primer amplification gave nucleated cell count estimates. Using immunoSEQ multiplex PCR, the repertoire was profiled, and TCRdb retains in-frame clones only, with some absent. Clone size and the V and J calls come from that table; the DNA yielded D and trimming. The sample gives approximately 260,000 clones, approximately 86% of which show up once; nearly 5% is in the top ten.

The sequence derives from a woman older than 75 with active or convalescent COVID-19. This sequence joins TRBV20-1 and TRBJ1-4; D is possibly TRBD1 (6 bases). The specimen sequenced was peripheral blood. The DNA for the CDR3 is TGCAGTGCTAGTCCGCGGACAGTGGGTAATGAAAAACTGTTTTTT. Residues: CSASPRTVGNEKLFF.